This note documents a single T cell receptor beta chain sequence. Its antigen is as yet unknown. The data stem from a study of cytomegalovirus exposure and HLA in healthy donors. TCRdb's table, derived via immunoSEQ multiplex PCR, lists solely in-frame clones and lacks some. The sample has roughly 100,000 clones; around 85% are singletons. The donors were part of the approximately 120-subject validation cohort, which stood apart from the 666-subject first cohort. General study results and limits: Within the approximately 130 validation repertoires, first-cohort TCR clusters tended to co-occur, according to a later analysis. Both high specificity and high sensitivity reportedly marked the classifier's diagnosis of cytomegalovirus status. Researchers reported that a few CMV-associated chains were confirmed in vitro as CMV antigen-specific.

Germline V gene lookup returns CDR1 SGDLS and CDR2 YYNGEE. This CDR3 region has 15 residues. Trimming shortened V by 0 bases and J by 2 bases, and 10 bases separated the two germline ends. This receptor was obtained from a man younger than 35 in good health and CMV-seropositive. The chain recombines TRBV9 with TRBJ2-3; D unclear. The sample consisted of PBMCs. CDR3 residues: CASSVDTRVTDTQYF. DNA for the CDR3: TGTGCCAGCAGCGTAGATACGCGAGTCACAGATACGCAGTATTTT.